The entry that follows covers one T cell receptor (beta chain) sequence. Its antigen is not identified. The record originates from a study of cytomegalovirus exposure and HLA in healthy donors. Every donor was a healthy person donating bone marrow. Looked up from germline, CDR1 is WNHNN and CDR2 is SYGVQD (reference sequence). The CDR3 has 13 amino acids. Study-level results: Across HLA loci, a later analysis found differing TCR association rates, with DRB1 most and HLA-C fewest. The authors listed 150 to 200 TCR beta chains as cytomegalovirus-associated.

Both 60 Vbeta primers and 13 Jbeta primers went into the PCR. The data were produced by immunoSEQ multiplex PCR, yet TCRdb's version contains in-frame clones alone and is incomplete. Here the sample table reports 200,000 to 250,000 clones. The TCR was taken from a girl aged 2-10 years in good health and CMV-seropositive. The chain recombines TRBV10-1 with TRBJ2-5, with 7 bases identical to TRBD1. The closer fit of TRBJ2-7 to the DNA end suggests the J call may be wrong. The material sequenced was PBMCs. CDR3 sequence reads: CASSRGQSYEQYF. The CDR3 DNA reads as TGCGCCAGCAGTAGGGGGCAATCCTACGAGCAGTACTTC.